This record looks at one T cell receptor beta chain sequence and its context. The CDR3 loop spans 14 amino acids. Per the germline V gene, CDR1 is SGHTA and CDR2 is FQGNSA. Losses at the gene ends were 1 base for V and 6 bases for J; bases not matched to a gene: 1. This entry is derived from a study of technical replicates of blood from several donors. Generated by immunoSEQ multiplex PCR, the TCRdb table keeps only in-frame clones and is missing some. The data hold under 85,000 clones, with around 85% observed a single time. This receptor was obtained from a human donor in good health. Some clones in this sample may be carry-over from other donors' samples. Specimen: PBMCs. The chain uses TRBV7-2 and TRBJ1-2, with 11 bases identical to TRBD1. CDR3 nucleotide sequence: TGTGCCAGCAGCTTAGGGACAGGGGGCAATGGCTACACCTTC. This encodes CASSLGTGGNGYTF.